Here is one T cell receptor beta chain with its context. Using immunoSEQ multiplex PCR, the repertoire was profiled, and TCRdb retains in-frame clones only, with some absent. The data contain about 81,000 clones, approximately 94% of them singletons. These data come from a study of technical replicates of blood from several donors. Germline V gives CDR1 SGDLS, CDR2 YYNGEE. There are 16 residues in the CDR3. V lost 0 bases, J lost 2 bases, and 7 bases stayed unmatched. The V call is TRBV9, the J call TRBJ2-5; TRBD1 matches 7 bases. The clonotype comes from a human donor in good health. The source material was T cells isolated from PBMCs. In DNA, the CDR3 is TGTGCCAGCAGCGTAGCACCGGGACAGATACAAGAGACCCAGTACTTC. The encoded protein is CASSVAPGQIQETQYF.